What follows is one T cell receptor beta chain and its context. Its antigen is unidentified. The data were obtained in a study of vaccination effects on CD4 cells after COVID-19. Assay used: immunoSEQ multiplex PCR; TCRdb lists only in-frame clones, some missing. The table lists over 45,000 clones, more than 60% of them singletons. With the ViraFEST assay, the study expanded antigen-specific CD4+ T cells using viral peptide pools, then sequenced them. The culture ran for 10 days, and then CD4+ T cells were isolated. Nucleocapsid antibody tests were negative, and the vaccine recipients had no prior SARS-CoV-2 infection. This TCR was sampled from a human donor who received a COVID-19 vaccine. This specimen consisted of CD4+ T cells from PBMCs cultured with SARS-CoV-2 spike peptides, obtained before COVID-19 vaccination.

CDR3 bases: TGTGCCTGGAGTGTAAACAGGGGGGAGACCCAGTACTTC. It specifies CAWSVNRGETQYF. This chain joins TRBV30 and TRBJ2-5, with TRBD1 identical over 8 bases. The junction had 2 bases not matched to a gene; V was cut back by 0 bases and J by 5 bases. The CDR3 has 13 residues. Germline CDR1 reads GTSNPN; CDR2 reads SVGIG (reference sequence).